Each of the 27 T cell receptor beta chains below was sequenced from the same sample in a study of T cells in pancreatic ductal adenocarcinoma. Selected pancreatic ductal adenocarcinoma patients had undergone surgery without neoadjuvant therapy. The table came from immunoSEQ multiplex PCR; TCRdb's copy has only in-frame clones and leaves some out. This table has 4,500 to 7,000 clones, approximately 65% appearing once. Material for sequencing was pancreatic tumor tissue. The receptors were sampled from a human donor with pancreatic ductal adenocarcinoma.

The J gene is TRBJ2-5, the V gene TRBV15, with D possibly matching TRBD2 (7 bases). Germline assignment: CDR1 LNHNV and CDR2 YYDKDF (reference sequence). V gave up 0 bases and J gave up 4 bases, with 12 bases separating them. The CDR3 extends over 15 amino acids. CDR3 nucleotides: TGTGCCACCAGCAGAGAAGGGGGGGGAGGAGAGACCCAGTACTTC. Translation: CATSREGGGGETQYF.

This sequence joins TRBV7-9 and TRBJ2-7; unclear D gene. CDR3 length: 14 residues. The ends were cut back, 2 bases at V and 7 bases at J, with 15 bases in the middle. The germline V gene has CDR1 SEHNR and CDR2 FQNEAQ (reference sequence). The CDR3 DNA is TGTGCCAGCAGCTTAACTACCCCGGGTGGGGAGCAGTACTTC. Its translation: CASSLTTPGGEQYF.

Note on this clone: This CDR3 is also generated by other DNA sequences in the sample. J is TRBJ2-5 and V is TRBV25-1, with D possibly matching TRBD2 (5 bases). The CDR3 runs to 17 residues. Germline V gene data show CDR1 as MGHDK and CDR2 as SYGVNS. With 1 base removed from V and 0 bases from J, the gap between germline ends came to 15 bases. The CDR3: CASSESGRGYNQETQYF. The CDR3 coding sequence is TGTGCCAGCAGTGAATCGGGCAGAGGGTATAACCAAGAGACCCAGTACTTC. Full variable domain (outside the CDR3, taken from reference TRBV25-1 and TRBJ2-5): EADIYQTPRYLVIGTGKKITLECSQTMGHDKMYWYQQDPGMELHLIHYSYGVNSTEKGDLSSESTVSRIRTEHFPLTLESARPSHTSQYLCASSESGRGYNQETQYFGPGTRLLVL.

This clone came up once. The J gene is TRBJ2-5, the V gene TRBV10-3, with TRBD1 identical over 7 bases. This CDR3 contains 14 residues. Unmatched junction bases numbered 4, after V lost 4 bases and J lost 2 bases. The germline V gene has CDR1 ENHRY and CDR2 SYGVKD. The CDR3 loop reads CAISVEGQQETQYF. Here the CDR3 DNA reads TGTGCCATCAGTGTAGAGGGACAGCAAGAGACCCAGTACTTC.

The chain is built from TRBV2 and TRBJ1-2, with a weak D call TRBD1 (5 bases). V gave up 2 bases and J gave up 4 bases, with 11 bases separating them. Germline assignment: CDR1 SNHLY and CDR2 FYNNEI. The CDR3 consists of 14 residues. The CDR3 here is CASSERWGSYGYTF. CDR3 sequence (DNA): TGTGCCAGCAGTGAAAGATGGGGCTCCTATGGCTACACCTTC.

The genes are TRBV5-1 and TRBJ2-3; 15 nucleotides agree with TRBD2. The CDR3 spans 18 residues. CDR1 is SGHRS, CDR2 YFSETQ, per germline. V shed 4 bases and J 0 bases; nucleotides not matched to a gene: 6. DNA of the CDR3: TGCGCCAGCAGCGTCGGGACTAGCGGGGGGACTAGCACAGATACGCAGTATTTT. Amino acids: CASSVGTSGGTSTDTQYF.

The rearrangement links TRBV18 to TRBJ1-6; TRBD1 is a possible D gene (6 bases). V was pared by 2 bases and J by 10 bases, with 15 bases between. Germline V gene data show CDR1 as KGHSH and CDR2 as LQKENI. The CDR3 runs 15 residues. The DNA of the CDR3 is TGTGCCAGCTCACCAAACCGGGACATGGGATCACCCCTCCACTTT. Translation gives CASSPNRDMGSPLHF.

In its sample, this clone was seen a few times. V is TRBV1 and J is TRBJ2-1; the tabulated D call, TRBD2, remains unverified against the DNA. TRBV1 is designated a pseudogene. The CDR3 loop spans 16 amino acids. CDR3 DNA sequence: TGCACCAGCAGCCAAGAATGGCGGGGGGTGTACAATGAGCAGTTCTTC. Residues: CTSSQEWRGVYNEQFF.

The genes are TRBV7-9 and TRBJ1-6, with 9 bases matching TRBD1. Looked up from germline, CDR1 is SEHNR and CDR2 is FQNEAQ (reference sequence). V dropped 5 bases and J dropped 8; count of bases not matched to a gene: 4. The CDR3 extends over 14 amino acids. CDR3 residues: CASSPGQGDSPLHF. As DNA, the CDR3 is TGTGCCAGCAGCCCGGGACAGGGTGATTCACCCCTCCACTTT.

The rearrangement uses TRBV2 and TRBJ2-7; tentative D call: TRBD1 (6 bases). CDR3 size: 12 residues. Germline V lookup: CDR1 SNHLY, CDR2 FYNNEI. V lost 6 bases and J lost 6, with 12 bases in between. CDR3 bases: TGTGCCAGCAGGCGCACAGGGACCGAGCAGTACTTC. Translating gives CASRRTGTEQYF.

The genes are TRBV4-2 and TRBJ1-4, with D tentatively TRBD1 (5 bases). V shed 0 bases and J shed 0 bases, with 14 bases lying between them. This CDR3 spans 18 amino acids. Germline CDR1 and CDR2: LGHNA and YNFKEQ. Here the CDR3 DNA reads TGTGCCAGCAGCCAAGAAGGCGGAGGGGCTTCAACTAATGAAAAACTGTTTTTT. It encodes CASSQEGGGASTNEKLFF.

This rearrangement joins TRBV25-1 to TRBJ1-2, with a weak D call TRBD1 (5 bases). The CDR3 consists of 15 residues. Germline-derived CDR1 and CDR2 are MGHDK and SYGVNS. The germline V and J ends were trimmed by 2 bases and 4 bases, with 14 bases remaining between them. For the CDR3, the DNA is TGTGCCAGCAGTGAAGGCACAGGTAGGGGCTATGGCTACACCTTC. Translated: CASSEGTGRGYGYTF.

The rearrangement uses TRBV6-6 and TRBJ1-1, with 7 bases matching TRBD1. V was pared by 6 bases and J by 4 bases, with 11 bases of the junction left unmatched. This CDR3 comprises 15 residues. Germline V CDR1 and CDR2: MNHNY, SVGAGI (reference sequence). The CDR3 sequence: CASSRQQGLVTEAFF. For the CDR3, the DNA is TGTGCCAGCAGCCGACAACAGGGGTTGGTCACTGAAGCTTTCTTT.

The V and J genes are TRBV30 and TRBJ1-6; D unclear. From germline, CDR1 is GTSNPN and CDR2 SVGIG (reference sequence). This CDR3 comprises 14 residues. With 0 bases removed from V and 7 bases from J, the gap between germline ends came to 10 bases. CDR3 region: CAWSVGGKNSPLHF. The CDR3 DNA is TGTGCCTGGAGTGTAGGCGGCAAAAATTCACCCCTCCACTTT.

Remarks on this clone: Other nucleotide sequences from this sample produce the same CDR3. The rearrangement uses TRBV7-2 and TRBJ1-4; 8 nucleotides match TRBD1. Germline-derived CDR1 and CDR2 are SGHTA and FQGNSA. With V trimmed by 1 base and J by 4 bases, 11 bases remained unmatched. This CDR3 region has 18 residues. The CDR3 loop reads CASSLELIGQGGNEKLFF. CDR3 bases: TGTGCCAGCAGCTTAGAATTGATTGGACAGGGTGGTAATGAAAAACTGTTTTTT.

The chain recombines TRBV6-6 with TRBJ1-6; D perhaps matches TRBD1 (5 bases). The CDR3 is 14 amino acids. Trimming left V 6 bases short and J 6 bases short, with 12 bases between. The germline V gene encodes CDR1 MNHNY and CDR2 SVGAGI (reference sequence). The CDR3 region has the DNA TGTGCCAGCAGCCGGGGGAGTAGTAATTCACCCCTCCACTTT. Translating it yields CASSRGSSNSPLHF.

In this sample, this clone turned up once. The chain couples TRBV19 to TRBJ1-1; 11 bases line up with TRBD1. The germline V gene encodes CDR1 LNHDA and CDR2 SQIVND (reference sequence). J lost 0 bases, V lost 3 bases, and 3 bases had no gene match. The CDR3 is made up of 16 amino acids. The chain's CDR3 is CASSIGTGGLNTEAFF. CDR3 bases: TGTGCCAGTAGTATCGGGACAGGGGGGCTGAACACTGAAGCTTTCTTT.

This chain joins TRBV5-5 and TRBJ2-6, with D hard to call. Trimming left V 0 bases short and J 2 bases short, with 12 bases between. CDR3 size: 17 residues. Germline CDR1 is SGHKS and CDR2 is YYEKEE (reference sequence). The CDR3: CASSLVGGLAGANVLTF. CDR3 DNA: TGTGCCAGCAGCTTGGTGGGTGGCCTAGCTGGGGCCAACGTCCTGACTTTC.

This clone is medium-sized by share. The chain uses TRBV7-9 and TRBJ2-7, with 7 bases matching TRBD1. In germline, CDR1 is SEHNR, CDR2 FQNEAQ (reference sequence). The CDR3 is 13 amino acids. J was trimmed by 3 bases and V by 4 bases; bases with no gene match: 3. CDR3 nucleotide sequence: TGTGCCAGCAGCTCGGGACAGAACTACGAGCAGTACTTC. It is translated as CASSSGQNYEQYF.

The V call is TRBV7-2, the J call TRBJ2-6, with 9 bases identical to TRBD1. The V gene's germline CDR1 is SGHTA and CDR2 FQGNSA. This CDR3 is 18 amino acids long. J was trimmed by 1 base and V by 5 bases; bases with no gene match: 9. The CDR3 sequence is CASSQRGTGFSGANVLTF. The CDR3 DNA sequence: TGTGCCAGCAGCCAAAGGGGGACAGGGTTTTCTGGGGCCAACGTCCTGACTTTC.

The rearrangement uses TRBV7-6 and TRBJ1-2; weak D call: TRBD1 (5 bases). Looked up from germline, CDR1 is SGHVS and CDR2 is FNYEAQ. V was pared by 5 bases and J by 0 bases, with 16 bases between. CDR3 size: 16 residues. The CDR3 reads CASSLGVGRSNYGYTF. DNA of the CDR3: TGTGCCAGCAGCCTAGGGGTTGGGAGATCTAACTATGGCTACACCTTC.

In its sample, this clone was seen once. This sequence joins TRBV7-2 and TRBJ2-2; D uncertain. The V end was cut by 3 bases, the J end by 1 base, with 6 bases between. This CDR3 comprises 14 residues. CDR1 SGHTA and CDR2 FQGNSA come from the germline V gene. CDR3 nucleotides: TGTGCCAGCAGCTTGAGCAAGAACACCGGGGAGCTGTTTTTT. This sequence encodes CASSLSKNTGELFF. Full variable domain (rest looked up from reference TRBV7-2 and TRBJ2-2): GAGVSQSPSNKVTEKGKDVELRCDPISGHTALYWYRQSLGQGLEFLIYFQGNSAPDKSGLPSDRFSAERTGGSVSTLTIQRTQQEDSAVYLCASSLSKNTGELFFGEGSRLTVL.

This sequence joins TRBV6-6 and TRBJ1-6; TRBD1 is a possible D gene (6 bases). The CDR3 is made up of 16 amino acids. Germline CDR1 and CDR2: MNHNY and SVGAGI (reference sequence). V lost 2 bases and J lost 2, with 10 bases in between. CDR3 DNA: TGTGCCAGCAGTTACCCAACAGGGACCTATAATTCACCCCTCCACTTT. Its translation is CASSYPTGTYNSPLHF.

The chain combines TRBV6-6 with TRBJ2-7; D is ambiguous. V lost 0 bases and J lost 4, with 10 bases in between. Germline V CDR1 and CDR2: MNHNY, SVGAGI (reference sequence). CDR3 size: 14 residues. Here the CDR3 DNA reads TGTGCCAGCAGTTACTCGATCTCCAGATACGAGCAGTACTTC. Its translation: CASSYSISRYEQYF.

The gene calls are TRBV19 and TRBJ1-5; D may be TRBD1 (6 bases). The germline V gene encodes CDR1 LNHDA and CDR2 SQIVND (reference sequence). The CDR3 contains 14 residues. V lost 3 bases, J lost 0 bases, and 6 bases lay in between. CDR3 nucleotides: TGTGCCAGTAGTATGGGACATAGCAATCAGCCCCAGCATTTT. Protein product: CASSMGHSNQPQHF.

This rearrangement joins TRBV5-5 to TRBJ1-2, with 10 bases matching TRBD1. Losses at the gene ends were 1 base for V and 4 bases for J; bases not matched to a gene: 16. Germline loops: CDR1 SGHKS, CDR2 YYEKEE (reference sequence). The CDR3 loop spans 19 amino acids. The CDR3 reads CASSLRPHADRGLSYGYTF. For the CDR3, the DNA is TGTGCCAGCAGCTTGCGTCCTCACGCCGACAGGGGGCTGAGCTATGGCTACACCTTC.

This clone has a single count. V and J are TRBV2 and TRBJ2-3; TRBD2 is a possible D gene (7 bases). V lost 6 bases to trimming and J lost 3 bases, with 16 bases between them. CDR1 SNHLY and CDR2 FYNNEI come from the germline V gene. CDR3 size: 15 residues. As DNA, the CDR3 is TGTGCCAGCAGCCCGGAAGGGGGGGGAACAGATACGCAGTATTTT. Translated: CASSPEGGGTDTQYF.